This TCR beta chain emerged from a study of T cells in Graves' hyperthyroidism and ophthalmopathy. Study-wide background: Any treatment followed the collection of peripheral blood at initial diagnosis. The study, taken as a whole, reports: Most expanded thyroid clonotypes above 0.001 recurred in blood.

There were TCR beta CDR3 regions amplified from RNA transcripts. Primed by the HTBI set, a first-round RT-PCR was run on the TCR CDR3. TCRdb independently ran MiXCR on the multiplex PCR reads; one entry per CDR3 protein. The data contain roughly 740,000 distinct CDR3 sequences, roughly 15% of them singletons. Points on this clonotype: Its antigen is not identified. Its ends do not fully match the called genes, so a read error is possible.

Together with thyroid ultrasound, orbital computed tomography, serum thyroxine and TRAb, clinical symptoms were used for diagnoses. This sample holds PBMCs from 8 to 10 ml fresh peripheral blood. What was sequenced was blood. This TCR derives from a man aged 18 to 29 with Graves' hyperthyroidism.

The CDR3 region has the DNA TGTGCCAGCAGCCCCTTCGGACTGCTCAGACTCTTC. Protein product: CASSPFGLLRLF. J is TRBJ2-1 and V is TRBV9; weak D call: TRBD2 (5 bases). The CDR3 sequence is 12 residues long. CDR1 SGDLS and CDR2 YYNGEE come from the germline V gene.